This TCR beta chain was observed in a study of graft-versus-host responses after intestinal transplantation. Across the whole study: The study gave all recipients anti-thymocyte globulin induction, then tacrolimus and steroids for 2 to 3 years. Whole-study results and caveats: Recipient marrow held GvH clones, some first seen in ileum or blood. HvG clone declines early post-transplant were associated with peak circulating GvH levels.

Repertoires were generated with immunoSEQ multiplex PCR, while TCRdb's copy carries only in-frame clones and drops some. The sample has 45,000 to 60,000 clones, around 90% seen once. Trimming left V 5 bases short and J 4 bases short, with 11 bases between. Per the germline V gene, CDR1 is MNHEY and CDR2 is SVGAGI. The CDR3 has 13 residues. As to this clone: Antigen unknown.

Sequencing used unstimulated CD4+ T cells sorted from spleen or lymph node cells, obtained before transplant. The TCR was taken from a human donor who was the organ donor for an intestinal transplant. V gene TRBV6-5 combines with J gene TRBJ1-2; no clear D. The CDR3 nucleotides read TGTGCCAGCAGTACCCCCCCATTCTATGGCTACACCTTC. Encoded protein: CASSTPPFYGYTF.